This T cell receptor (beta chain) was found in a study of T cells after yellow fever vaccination. For the study at large: Preparation of fractions with low cell numbers was performed using SMART-Seq v4 Ultra Low Input.

TCRdb re-derived calls from the 5' RACE reads in MiXCR, one entry per CDR3 protein. The sample consists of roughly 500,000 distinct CDR3 sequences, about 19% of them appearing once. This clonotype has a handful of counts. Its antigen remains unidentified. Study-level results: Overlap between CD4 and CD8 compartments was detected for a small share of clonotypes. A weaker but faster secondary response was observed, peaking on day 5 versus 15.

Germline V gene sequence: CDR1 LGHNA, CDR2 YNFKEQ. CDR3 size: 16 residues. Trimming stripped 0 bases from V and 4 bases from J, with 13 bases between. This specimen was PBMCs, taken 15 days after the yellow fever booster vaccination. The TCR comes from a man aged 25-45 years who received the YFV17D yellow fever vaccine. The gene calls are TRBV4-2 and TRBJ1-5; TRBD1 is a possible D gene (5 bases). The CDR3 DNA reads TGTGCCAGCAGCCAAGAGGGGACCAGGACAAATCAGCCCCAGCATTTT. Amino acid sequence: CASSQEGTRTNQPQHF.